This T cell receptor (beta chain) was identified during a study of STAT5B mutations in CD4+ large granular lymphocyte leukemia. Study-wide points: Without putative leukemic clones, patient CD4-sorted repertoires remained more clonal than healthy CD4+ repertoires.

The survey-level immunoSEQ assay was used. Methods used by the authors: Lowest detectable productive clonotype frequency was 2.59 x 10-5. Sequencing was performed with immunoSEQ multiplex PCR; in TCRdb, only in-frame clones are kept and a portion is missing. That table is the source of V, J and clone size, and D and trimming were worked out from the DNA. The repertoire includes roughly 46,000 clones, roughly four fifths of them detected once, and 0.35% sits in the top ten. There are 13 residues in the CDR3. The V gene's germline CDR1 is MNHEY and CDR2 SVGAGI. The V end lost 2 bases, the J end lost 5 bases, and 10 bases lay between the germline ends. Points on this clone: Antigen: not known.

The sequenced sample consisted of CD4+ T cells from blood buffy coats. This chain joins TRBV6-5 and TRBJ2-7, with D uncertain. The sequence was obtained from a human donor in good health. CDR3 region: CASSYPSVNEQYF. The CDR3 nucleotides read TGTGCCAGCAGTTACCCGTCTGTGAACGAGCAGTACTTC.